Sequencing of this T cell receptor beta chain was carried out in a study of blood T cell repertoires in COVID-19. Study context: The samples span acute and convalescent COVID-19 from the United States, Italy and Spain. PBMCs, B-cell-depleted T cells, or T cells were the source of the cDNA or gDNA that made up the material.

Method: immunoSEQ multiplex PCR; TCRdb's copy keeps in-frame clones and lacks some. The data hold hundreds of thousands of clones, with 89% observed a single time. Note on this clone: The sample carries other DNA sequences with the same CDR3.

The CDR3 sequence is 15 residues long. Germline V CDR1 and CDR2: MNHNY, SVGAGI (reference sequence). Trimming stripped 2 bases from V and 5 bases from J, with 13 bases between. This clonotype was obtained from a man aged 55 to 70 who had recovered from COVID-19. The sample comprised PBMCs or T cells enriched from blood (not recorded which). The chain links TRBV6-6 to TRBJ1-5; tentative D call: TRBD1 (6 bases). This chain's CDR3 is CASSYRGARDQPQHF. The DNA for the CDR3 is TGTGCCAGCAGTTACCGGGGGGCGCGGGATCAGCCCCAGCATTTT.